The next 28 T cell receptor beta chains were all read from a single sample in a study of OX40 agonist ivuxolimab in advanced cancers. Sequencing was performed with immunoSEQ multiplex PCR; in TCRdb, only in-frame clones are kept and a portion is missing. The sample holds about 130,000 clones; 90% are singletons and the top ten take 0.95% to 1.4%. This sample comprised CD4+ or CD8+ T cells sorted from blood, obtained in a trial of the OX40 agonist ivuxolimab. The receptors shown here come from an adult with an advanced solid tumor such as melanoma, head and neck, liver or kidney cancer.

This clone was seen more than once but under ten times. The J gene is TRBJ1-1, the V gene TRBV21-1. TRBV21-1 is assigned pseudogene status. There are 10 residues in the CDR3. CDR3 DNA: TGTGCCAGCAGCCCCCTTGAAGCTTTCTTT. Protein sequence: CASSPLEAFF.

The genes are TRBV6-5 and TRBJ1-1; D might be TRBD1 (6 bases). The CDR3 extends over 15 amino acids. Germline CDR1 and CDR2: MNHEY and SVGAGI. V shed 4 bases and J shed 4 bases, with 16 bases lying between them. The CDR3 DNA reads TGTGCCAGCAGTTTCATCAGGGGTTCGGGCACTGAAGCTTTCTTT. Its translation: CASSFIRGSGTEAFF.

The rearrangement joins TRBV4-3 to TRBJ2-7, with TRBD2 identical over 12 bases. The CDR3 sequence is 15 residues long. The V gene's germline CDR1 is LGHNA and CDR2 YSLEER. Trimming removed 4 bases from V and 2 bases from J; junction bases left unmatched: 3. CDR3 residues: CASSLTSGRTYEQYF. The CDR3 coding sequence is TGCGCCAGCAGCCTTACTAGCGGGAGGACCTACGAGCAGTACTTC.

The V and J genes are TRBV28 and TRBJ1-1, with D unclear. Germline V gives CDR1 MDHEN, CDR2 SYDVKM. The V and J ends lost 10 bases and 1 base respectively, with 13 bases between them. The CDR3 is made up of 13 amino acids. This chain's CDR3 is CATLPFKNTEAFF. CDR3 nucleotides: TGTGCCACCCTTCCGTTCAAGAACACTGAAGCTTTCTTT.

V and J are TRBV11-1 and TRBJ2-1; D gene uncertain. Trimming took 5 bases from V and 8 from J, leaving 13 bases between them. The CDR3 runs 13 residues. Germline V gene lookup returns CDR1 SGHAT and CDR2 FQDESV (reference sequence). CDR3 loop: CASSLGHRDEQFF. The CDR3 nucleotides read TGTGCCAGCAGCCTGGGCCACCGGGATGAGCAGTTCTTC.

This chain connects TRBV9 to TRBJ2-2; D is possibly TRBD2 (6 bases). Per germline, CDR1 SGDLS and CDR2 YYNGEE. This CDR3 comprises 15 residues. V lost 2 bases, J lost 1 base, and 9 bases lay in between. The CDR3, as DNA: TGTGCCAGCAGCGTCGGAGGGCAGAACACCGGGGAGCTGTTTTTT. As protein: CASSVGGQNTGELFF.

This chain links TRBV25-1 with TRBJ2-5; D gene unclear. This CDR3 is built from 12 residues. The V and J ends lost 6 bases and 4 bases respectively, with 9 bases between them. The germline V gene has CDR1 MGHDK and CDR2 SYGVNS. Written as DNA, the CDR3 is TGTGCCAGCAGGAAATTGAGAGAGACCCAGTACTTC. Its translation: CASRKLRETQYF.

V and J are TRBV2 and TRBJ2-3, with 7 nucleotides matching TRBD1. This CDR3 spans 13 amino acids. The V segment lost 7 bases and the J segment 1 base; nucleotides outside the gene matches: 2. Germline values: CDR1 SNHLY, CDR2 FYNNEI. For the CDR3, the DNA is TGTGCCAGCAAAGGGACAGGCACAGATACGCAGTATTTT. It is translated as CASKGTGTDTQYF.

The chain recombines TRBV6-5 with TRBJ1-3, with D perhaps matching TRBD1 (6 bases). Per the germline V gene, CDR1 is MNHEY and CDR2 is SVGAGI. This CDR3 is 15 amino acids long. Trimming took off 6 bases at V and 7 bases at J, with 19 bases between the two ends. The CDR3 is CASSPRDTSSNTIYF. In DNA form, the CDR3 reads TGTGCCAGCAGCCCTCGGGACACCTCCTCGAACACCATATATTTT.

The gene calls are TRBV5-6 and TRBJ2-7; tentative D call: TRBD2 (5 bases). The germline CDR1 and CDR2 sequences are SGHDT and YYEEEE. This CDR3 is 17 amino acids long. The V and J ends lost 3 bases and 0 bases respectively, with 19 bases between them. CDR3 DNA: TGTGCCAGCAGCTCCCTATCCTCGGGGTTACGCTCCTACGAGCAGTACTTC. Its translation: CASSSLSSGLRSYEQYF.

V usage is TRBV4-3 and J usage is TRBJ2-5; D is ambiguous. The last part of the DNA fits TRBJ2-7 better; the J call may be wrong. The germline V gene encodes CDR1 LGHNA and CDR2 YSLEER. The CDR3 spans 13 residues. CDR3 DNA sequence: TGCGCCAGCAGCCAACAACCTTACTACGAGCAGTACTTC. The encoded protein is CASSQQPYYEQYF.

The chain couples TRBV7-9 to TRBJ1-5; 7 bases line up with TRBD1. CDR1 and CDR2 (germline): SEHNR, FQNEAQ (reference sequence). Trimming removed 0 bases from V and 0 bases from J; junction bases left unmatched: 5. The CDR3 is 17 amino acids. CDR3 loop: CASSLALTGVSNQPQHF. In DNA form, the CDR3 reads TGTGCCAGCAGCTTAGCGCTCACAGGGGTTAGCAATCAGCCCCAGCATTTT.

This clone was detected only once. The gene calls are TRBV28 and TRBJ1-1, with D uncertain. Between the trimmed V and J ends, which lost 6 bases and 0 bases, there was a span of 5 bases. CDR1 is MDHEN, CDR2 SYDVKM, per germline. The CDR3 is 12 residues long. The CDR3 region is CASRVMNTEAFF. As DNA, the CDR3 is TGTGCCAGCAGGGTAATGAACACTGAAGCTTTCTTT.

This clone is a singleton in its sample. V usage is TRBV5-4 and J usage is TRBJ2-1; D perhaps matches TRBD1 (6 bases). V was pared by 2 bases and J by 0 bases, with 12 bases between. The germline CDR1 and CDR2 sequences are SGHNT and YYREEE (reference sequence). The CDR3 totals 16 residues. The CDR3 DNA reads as TGTGCCAGCAGCTTAACACTGGACAGCTCCTACAATGAGCAGTTCTTC. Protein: CASSLTLDSSYNEQFF.

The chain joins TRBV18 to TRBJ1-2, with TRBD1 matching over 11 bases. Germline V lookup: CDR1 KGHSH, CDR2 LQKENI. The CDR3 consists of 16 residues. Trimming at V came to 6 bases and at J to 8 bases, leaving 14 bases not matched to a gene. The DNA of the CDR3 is TGTGCCAGCTCTCTCTCCGGGACAGGGGGGATACAAGGCTACACCTTC. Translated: CASSLSGTGGIQGYTF.

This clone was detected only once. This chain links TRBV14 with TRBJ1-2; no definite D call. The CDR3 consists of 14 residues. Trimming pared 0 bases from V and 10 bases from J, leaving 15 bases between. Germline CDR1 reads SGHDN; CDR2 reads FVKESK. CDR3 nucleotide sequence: TGTGCCAGCAGCCAAGATTTAAGTATGGGGAACTACACCTTC. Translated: CASSQDLSMGNYTF.

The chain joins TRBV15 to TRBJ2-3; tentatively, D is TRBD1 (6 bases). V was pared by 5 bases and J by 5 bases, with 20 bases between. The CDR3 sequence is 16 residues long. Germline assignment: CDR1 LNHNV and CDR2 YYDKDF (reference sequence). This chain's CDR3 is CATSGRGRGPQDTQYF. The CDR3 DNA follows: TGTGCCACCAGCGGAAGGGGGAGAGGACCACAAGATACGCAGTATTTT.

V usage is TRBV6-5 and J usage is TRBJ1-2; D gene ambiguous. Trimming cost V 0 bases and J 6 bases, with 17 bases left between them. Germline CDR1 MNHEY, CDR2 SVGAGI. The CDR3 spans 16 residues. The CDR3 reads CASSYSSAVALDGYTF. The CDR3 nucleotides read TGTGCCAGCAGTTACTCTTCGGCGGTGGCCCTGGATGGCTACACCTTC.

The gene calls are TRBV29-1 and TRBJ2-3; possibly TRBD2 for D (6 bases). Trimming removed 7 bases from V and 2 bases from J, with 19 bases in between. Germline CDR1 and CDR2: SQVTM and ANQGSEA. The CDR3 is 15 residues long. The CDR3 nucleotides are TGCAGCGCCGTCGGGCCTAGCGTGACCACAGATACGCAGTATTTT. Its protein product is CSAVGPSVTTDTQYF.

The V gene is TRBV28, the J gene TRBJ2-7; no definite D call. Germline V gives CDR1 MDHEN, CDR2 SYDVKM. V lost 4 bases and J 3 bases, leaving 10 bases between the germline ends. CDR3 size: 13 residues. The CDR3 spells CASSWGKIYEQYF. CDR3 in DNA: TGTGCCAGCAGTTGGGGAAAAATCTACGAGCAGTACTTC.

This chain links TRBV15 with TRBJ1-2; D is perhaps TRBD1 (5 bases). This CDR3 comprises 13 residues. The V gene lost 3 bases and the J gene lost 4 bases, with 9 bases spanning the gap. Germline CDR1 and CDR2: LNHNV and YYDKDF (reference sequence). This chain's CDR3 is CATSREGTYGYTF. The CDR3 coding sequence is TGTGCCACCAGCAGGGAGGGGACCTATGGCTACACCTTC. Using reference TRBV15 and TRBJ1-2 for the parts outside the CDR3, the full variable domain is DAMVIQNPRYQVTQFGKPVTLSCSQTLNHNVMYWYQQKSSQAPKLLFHYYDKDFNNEADTPDNFQSRRPNTSFCFLDIRSPGLGDTAMYLCATSREGTYGYTFGSGTRLTVV.

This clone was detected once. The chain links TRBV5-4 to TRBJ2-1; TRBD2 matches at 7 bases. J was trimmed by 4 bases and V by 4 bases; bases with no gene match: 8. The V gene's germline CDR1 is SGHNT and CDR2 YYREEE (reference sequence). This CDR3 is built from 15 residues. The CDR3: CASSRGTNAYNEQFF. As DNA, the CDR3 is TGTGCCAGCAGCCGAGGGACTAACGCTTACAATGAGCAGTTCTTC.

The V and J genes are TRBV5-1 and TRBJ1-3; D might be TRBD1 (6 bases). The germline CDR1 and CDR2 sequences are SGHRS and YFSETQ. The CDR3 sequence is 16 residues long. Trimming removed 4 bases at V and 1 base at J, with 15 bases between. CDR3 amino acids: CASSAKQGWSGNTIYF. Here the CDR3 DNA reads TGCGCCAGCAGCGCCAAACAGGGCTGGTCTGGAAACACCATATATTTT.

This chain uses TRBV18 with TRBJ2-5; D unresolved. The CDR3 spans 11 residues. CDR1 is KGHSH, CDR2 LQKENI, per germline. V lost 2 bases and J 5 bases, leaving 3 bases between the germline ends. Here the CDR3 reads CASSPWETQYF. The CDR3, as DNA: TGTGCCAGCTCACCATGGGAGACCCAGTACTTC.

CDR3 coding DNA: TGTGCCAGCAGCTTAGCGGGGGATTACGAGCAGTACTTC. It encodes CASSLAGDYEQYF. The chain couples TRBV7-2 to TRBJ2-7; tentatively, D is TRBD1 or TRBD2 (5 bases each). Trimming removed 0 bases at V and 4 bases at J, with 7 bases between. The CDR3 consists of 13 residues. Germline CDR1 and CDR2: SGHTA and FQGNSA.

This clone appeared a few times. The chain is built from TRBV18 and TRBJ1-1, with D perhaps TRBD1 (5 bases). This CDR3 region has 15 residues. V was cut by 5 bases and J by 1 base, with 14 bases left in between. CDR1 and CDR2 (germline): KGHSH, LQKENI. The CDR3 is CASSSNPQGNTEAFF. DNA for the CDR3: TGTGCCAGCTCATCAAATCCCCAGGGGAACACTGAAGCTTTCTTT.

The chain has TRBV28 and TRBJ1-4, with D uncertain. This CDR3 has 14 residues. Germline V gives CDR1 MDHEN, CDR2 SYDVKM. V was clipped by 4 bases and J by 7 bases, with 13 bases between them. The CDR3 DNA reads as TGTGCCAGCAGTTCTCCGGCCGAGGTTGAAAAACTGTTTTTT. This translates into CASSSPAEVEKLFF.

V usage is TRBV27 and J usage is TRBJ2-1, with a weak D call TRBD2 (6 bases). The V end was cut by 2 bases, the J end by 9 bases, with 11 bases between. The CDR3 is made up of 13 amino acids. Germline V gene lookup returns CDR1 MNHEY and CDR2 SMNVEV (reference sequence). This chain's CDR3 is CASSLREWGEQFF. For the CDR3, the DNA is TGTGCCAGCAGTTTACGGGAGTGGGGTGAGCAGTTCTTC.